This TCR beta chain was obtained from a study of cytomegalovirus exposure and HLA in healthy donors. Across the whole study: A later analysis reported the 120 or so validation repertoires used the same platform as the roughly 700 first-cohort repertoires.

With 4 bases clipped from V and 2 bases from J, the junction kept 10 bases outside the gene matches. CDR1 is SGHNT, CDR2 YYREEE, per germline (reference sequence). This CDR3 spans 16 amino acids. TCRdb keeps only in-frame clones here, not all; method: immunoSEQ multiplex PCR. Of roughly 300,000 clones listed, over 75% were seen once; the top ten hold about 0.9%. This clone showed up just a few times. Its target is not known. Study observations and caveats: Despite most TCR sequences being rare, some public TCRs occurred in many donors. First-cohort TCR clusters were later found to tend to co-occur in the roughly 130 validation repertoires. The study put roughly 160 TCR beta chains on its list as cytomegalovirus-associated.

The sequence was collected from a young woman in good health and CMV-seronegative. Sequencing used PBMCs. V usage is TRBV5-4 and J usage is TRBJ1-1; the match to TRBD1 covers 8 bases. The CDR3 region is CASSRVAGTGNTEAFF. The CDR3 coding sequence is TGTGCCAGCAGCCGGGTGGCCGGGACAGGTAACACTGAAGCTTTCTTT.